Listed below are T cell receptor beta chains from one sample, sequenced in a study of shared clonotypes between healthy human individuals. TCRdb's table, derived via immunoSEQ multiplex PCR, lists solely in-frame clones and lacks some. The sample lists roughly 570,000 clones, more than 95% occurring once. The specimen was naive CD8+ T cells sorted from blood. The receptors stem from a young man in good health. Each CDR3 is given with its conserved first and last residue. A D gene is named only where the DNA matches it firmly. The size of a clone is reported for some rows only, either as once, few or many, or as a class for expanded clones.

V gene	clone size	J gene	D gene	CDR3 DNA	CDR3 protein
TRBV11-2	-	TRBJ2-7	-	TGTGCCAGCAGCTTAGCGTCCGAGCAGTACTTC	CASSLASEQYF
TRBV9	-	TRBJ1-3	TRBD1	TGTGCCAGCAGCGCGGGACAGGGTGCTGGAAACACCATATATTTT	CASSAGQGAGNTIYF
TRBV6-1	-	TRBJ2-7	TRBD1	TGTGCCAGCAGTGAATTTGGGACAGCCTACGAGCAGTACTTC	CASSEFGTAYEQYF
TRBV7-6	-	TRBJ2-2	TRBD2	TGTGCCAGCAGCCTCGGGACTAGCGGGAGCGCGAACACCGGGGAGCTGTTTTTT	CASSLGTSGSANTGELFF
TRBV18	-	TRBJ2-3	-	TGTGCCAGCGAAAACAGGGATCCGGGCACAGATACGCAGTATTTT	CASENRDPGTDTQYF
TRBV27	-	TRBJ1-1	-	TGTGCCAGCAGTTTATCGATGAACACTGAAGCTTTCTTT	CASSLSMNTEAFF
TRBV4-1	-	TRBJ2-1	-	TGCGCCAGCAGCCGGAGCCTTAGGGGGGATGAGCAGTTCTTC	CASSRSLRGDEQFF
TRBV29-1	-	TRBJ2-5	-	TGCAGCGTCCCCAGACTGGGATCCCAGTACTTC	CSVPRLGSQYF
TRBV6-5	-	TRBJ1-2	-	TGTGCCAGCTTTAAATCGGGACTGGACTATGGCTACACCTTC	CASFKSGLDYGYTF
TRBV29-1	-	TRBJ2-4	-	TGCAGCGTGGCTGAGGACCCTCCAGCCAAAAACATTCAGTACTTC	CSVAEDPPAKNIQYF
TRBV7-8	-	TRBJ2-7	TRBD2	TGTGCCAGCAGCCCGGATGGCGGGGGTTCCTACGAGCAGTACTTC	CASSPDGGGSYEQYF
TRBV7-9	-	TRBJ2-7	-	TGTGCCAGCAGCTTAGACCCGGACACTTTATCCTACGAGCAGTACTTC	CASSLDPDTLSYEQYF
TRBV11-2	once	TRBJ2-7	TRBD2	TGTGCCAGCAGCTTAGAGGCTAGCGGCCCCTACGAGCAGTACTTC	CASSLEASGPYEQYF
TRBV6-6	-	TRBJ2-2	-	TGTGCCAGCAGTTACGCCCTACAAGGCGGGGAGCTGTTTTTT	CASSYALQGGELFF
TRBV2	once	TRBJ2-4	TRBD2	TGTGCCAGCAGCCCGGTAGCGGGCGCCCTAGCCAAAAACATTCAGTACTTC	CASSPVAGALAKNIQYF
TRBV4-1	-	TRBJ2-1	-	TGCGCCAGCAGCCAAACTCATTCCTACAATGAGCAGTTCTTC	CASSQTHSYNEQFF
TRBV4-3	-	TRBJ2-7	-	TGCGCCAGCAGCCAATATCCGGGTAACTACGAGCAGTACTTC	CASSQYPGNYEQYF
TRBV18	-	TRBJ2-1	-	TGTGCCAGCCACCGAGGGGGGAGCTTCCCCTCCTACAATGAGCAGTTCTTC	CASHRGGSFPSYNEQFF
TRBV2	-	TRBJ2-7	-	TGTGCCACACAAGGCATCTCCTACGAGCAGTACTTC	CATQGISYEQYF
TRBV11-2	once	TRBJ2-7	-	TGTGCCAGCAGCTTACAATGGGAGCAGTACTTC	CASSLQWEQYF
TRBV7-3	-	TRBJ2-1	TRBD1	TGTGCCAGCAGCTTAGCGGGGACAGGGGACAATGAGCAGTTCTTC	CASSLAGTGDNEQFF
TRBV28	-	TRBJ1-1	-	TGTGCCAGCAGAACCAGGCAGGGGATCTCTGAAGCTTTCTTT	CASRTRQGISEAFF
TRBV11-2	-	TRBJ2-7	-	TGTGCCAGCAGCCCCCGGGGCTACGAGCAGTACTTC	CASSPRGYEQYF
TRBV7-9	-	TRBJ2-3	-	TGTGCCAGCAGCCCGACAGACCACGGTATCGGTACGCAGTATTTT	CASSPTDHGIGTQYF
TRBV7-9	-	TRBJ2-7	TRBD2	TGTGCCAGCAGCGCGACCAGCAGCGGGGACTACGAGCAGTACTTC	CASSATSSGDYEQYF
TRBV7-9	-	TRBJ2-1	TRBD2	TGTGCCAGCAGCCCCGGACTAGCGGGAGTCAATGAGCAGTTCTTC	CASSPGLAGVNEQFF
TRBV19	-	TRBJ2-2	-	TGTGCCAGTAGTATCTGGGCAGGGGACACGAACACCGGGGAGCTGTTTTTT	CASSIWAGDTNTGELFF
TRBV2	-	TRBJ2-2	TRBD2	TGTGCCAGCAACATCGCTAGCGGGGGTCTCCCCGGGGAGCTGTTTTTT	CASNIASGGLPGELFF
TRBV4-2	-	TRBJ2-7	TRBD2	TGTGCCAGCAGCCAGGGACTAGGCTACGAGCAGTACTTC	CASSQGLGYEQYF
TRBV18	-	TRBJ2-7	-	TGTGCCAGCTCACCAGTAGCGGAACCCTCCTACGAGCAGTACTTC	CASSPVAEPSYEQYF
TRBV28	-	TRBJ1-2	-	TGTGCCACCAATAGGGGCGGCTATGGCTACACCTTC	CATNRGGYGYTF
TRBV6-1	-	TRBJ2-3	-	TGTGCCAGCAGTGAGGGGGTCGGTTTCTACACAGATACGCAGTATTTT	CASSEGVGFYTDTQYF
TRBV7-9	-	TRBJ1-2	-	TGTGCCAGCAGCTCCCGGGGGGGCGATAACTATGGCTACACCTTC	CASSSRGGDNYGYTF
TRBV29-1	-	TRBJ2-3	-	TGCAGCGTTGAGGCGAGTGCGGTTCTAAATACGCAGTATTTT	CSVEASAVLNTQYF
TRBV6-5	-	TRBJ2-7	-	TGTGCCAGCAGTTACGTGGCGGGCTCCTACGAGCAGTACTTC	CASSYVAGSYEQYF
TRBV29-1	-	TRBJ2-7	TRBD2	TGCAGCGTACGGACTTGGAGCGGGAGGGTCTACGAGCAGTACTTC	CSVRTWSGRVYEQYF
TRBV11-2	-	TRBJ2-1	TRBD1	TGTGCCAGCAGTCCGGGACAGTGGGCCTACAATGAGCAGTTCTTC	CASSPGQWAYNEQFF
TRBV4-3	-	TRBJ1-2	TRBD1	TGCGCCAGCAGCCAAGAGAGGATAGGGACAGATGGCTACACCTTC	CASSQERIGTDGYTF
TRBV9	-	TRBJ2-2	-	TGTGCCAGCAGCTATTTAGTTCCGGGGCAGCTGTTTTTT	CASSYLVPGQLFF
TRBV9	-	TRBJ2-1	TRBD2	TGTGCCAGCAGCGTAGAGGGACTAGCGTTCAATGAGCAGTTCTTC	CASSVEGLAFNEQFF
TRBV2	-	TRBJ1-4	-	TGTGCCAGCCGACGGGGCCACCAGAATAATGAAAAACTGTTTTTT	CASRRGHQNNEKLFF
TRBV29-1	-	TRBJ2-1	TRBD2	TGCAGCGTTGAACTAGCGGATTACAATGAGCAGTTCTTC	CSVELADYNEQFF
TRBV13	-	TRBJ2-1	TRBD2	TGTGCCAGCAGCCCCGGTCTAGCGGGAGGACTCTCCTACAATGAGCAGTTCTTC	CASSPGLAGGLSYNEQFF
TRBV25-1	-	TRBJ1-1	-	TGTGCCAGCAGTGAATATGGGGAGCCTTTCACTGAAGCTTTCTTT	CASSEYGEPFTEAFF
TRBV29-1	-	TRBJ2-7	-	TGCAGCGTCCCGGACGGAATCGGTTATGGCGAGCAGTACTTC	CSVPDGIGYGEQYF
TRBV19	-	TRBJ2-7	-	TGTGCCAGTAGTGCCGGAACTTCCTACGAGCAGTACTTC	CASSAGTSYEQYF
TRBV27	-	TRBJ2-1	-	TGTGCCAGCAGTTTATACGGCCCCTCAAGCTCCTACAATGAGCAGTTCTTC	CASSLYGPSSSYNEQFF
TRBV2	-	TRBJ2-7	-	TGTGCCAGCAGCGGAAACGAGCAGTACTTC	CASSGNEQYF
TRBV30	once	TRBJ2-3	-	TGTGCAATGAAAGTGGTGGGGGATAGAGATACGCAGTATTTT	CAMKVVGDRDTQYF
TRBV7-2	-	TRBJ1-1	-	TGTGCCAGCAGCTTAGGTCGTCTTGGGACGGCGAACACTGAAGCTTTCTTT	CASSLGRLGTANTEAFF
TRBV2	-	TRBJ2-7	-	TGTGCCAGCCGTCAGGGGACGACCTACGAGCAGTACTTC	CASRQGTTYEQYF
TRBV19	-	TRBJ2-2	TRBD1	TGTGCCAGCAGTATTTGGGGACAGGGGGCGCCCGGGGAGCTGTTTTTT	CASSIWGQGAPGELFF
TRBV25-1	-	TRBJ2-7	-	TGTGCCAGCAGTGGGACGGCGACCTACGAGCAGTACTTC	CASSGTATYEQYF
TRBV7-9	-	TRBJ2-7	-	TGTGCCAGCAGCTTATCTAGTAGCACCTACGAGCAGTACTTC	CASSLSSSTYEQYF
TRBV29-1	-	TRBJ2-2	TRBD1	TGCAGCGTCCTCGGGACAGGGGGCGAGGAAAAGACCGGGGAGCTGTTTTTT	CSVLGTGGEEKTGELFF
TRBV13	-	TRBJ2-7	-	TGTGCCAGCAGGCCGGCGGTTAGCTACGAGCAGTACTTC	CASRPAVSYEQYF